The 12 T cell receptor beta chains below all came from one sample that was sequenced in a study of cytotoxic CD8 clonotypes in ibrutinib-treated CLL. Sequencing used immunoSEQ multiplex PCR; TCRdb keeps in-frame clones, though not all of them. Among 100,000 to 150,000 clones, approximately 85% were seen once, and the ten largest hold under 2.5%. The sequencing used PBMCs, collected after 24 months of ibrutinib treatment. The source is a human donor with chronic lymphocytic leukemia.

The rearrangement links TRBV6-5 to TRBJ2-7; D is possibly TRBD1 (6 bases). This CDR3 contains 14 residues. Germline V lookup: CDR1 MNHEY, CDR2 SVGAGI. The V gene lost 0 bases and the J gene lost 5 bases, with 11 bases spanning the gap. CDR3 in amino acids: CASSYSTGYDEQYF. The DNA for the CDR3 is TGTGCCAGCAGTTACTCCACAGGGTACGACGAGCAGTACTTC.

This clone has only a few counts. This chain joins TRBV7-2 and TRBJ2-3; D gene unclear. Germline CDR1 and CDR2: SGHTA and FQGNSA. Trimming cost V 5 bases and J 3 bases, with 9 bases left between them. The CDR3 consists of 13 residues. CDR3 loop: CASSRPPTDTQYF. For the CDR3, the DNA is TGTGCCAGCAGCCGCCCTCCAACAGATACGCAGTATTTT.

This clone appeared once. The rearrangement links TRBV28 to TRBJ1-5; D uncertain. The CDR3 covers 16 residues. The germline V gene has CDR1 MDHEN and CDR2 SYDVKM. Trimming shortened V by 6 bases and J by 1 base, and 16 bases separated the two germline ends. CDR3 sequence: CASSMSGGRSNQPQHF. CDR3 nucleotide sequence: TGTGCCAGCAGCATGAGTGGTGGCAGAAGCAATCAGCCCCAGCATTTT.

The gene calls are TRBV7-9 and TRBJ2-7; TRBD1 agrees at 9 bases. V trimming: 4 bases; J trimming: 2 bases; junction bases outside the gene matches: 3. Germline loops: CDR1 SEHNR, CDR2 FQNEAQ (reference sequence). This CDR3 comprises 14 residues. The CDR3 sequence is CASSSGTGTYEQYF. In DNA, the CDR3 is TGTGCCAGCAGCTCCGGGACAGGGACCTACGAGCAGTACTTC.

Here the CDR3 DNA reads TGTGCCAGCAGCGGGAGACCGGGACAGGGAGGCAACGAGCAGTACTTC. Translating it yields CASSGRPGQGGNEQYF. J is TRBJ2-7 and V is TRBV14; TRBD1 aligns across 9 bases. Germline CDR1 is SGHDN and CDR2 is FVKESK. This CDR3 region has 16 residues. Losses at the gene ends were 5 bases for V and 5 bases for J; bases not matched to a gene: 13.

V gene TRBV27 combines with J gene TRBJ2-1; no definite D call. The V gene lost 2 bases and the J gene lost 4 bases, with 12 bases spanning the gap. This CDR3 has 15 amino acids. CDR1 MNHEY and CDR2 SMNVEV come from the germline V gene (reference sequence). DNA of the CDR3: TGTGCCAGCAGTTTAACGTGGCAGCTATACAATGAGCAGTTCTTC. Translating gives CASSLTWQLYNEQFF.

This chain joins TRBV7-9 and TRBJ1-1; D gene uncertain. The V gene's germline CDR1 is SEHNR and CDR2 FQNEAQ (reference sequence). The CDR3 runs 13 residues. The V gene lost 6 bases and the J gene lost 2 bases, with 10 bases spanning the gap. The DNA of the CDR3 is TGTGCCAGCAGTCCCGACATTAACACTGAAGCTTTCTTT. The encoded protein is CASSPDINTEAFF.

The V and J genes are TRBV7-2 and TRBJ2-2; no clear D gene. Per germline, CDR1 SGHTA and CDR2 FQGNSA. There are 15 residues in the CDR3. V was pared by 5 bases and J by 2 bases, with 12 bases between. CDR3 in DNA: TGTGCCAGCAGCCCAAGGCGGAGTAACACCGGGGAGCTGTTTTTT. This codes for CASSPRRSNTGELFF.

In the case of this clone: One end of the junction fails to match germline, which may point to a read error. The V gene is TRBV10-2, the J gene TRBJ2-6, with D hard to call. The germline V gene has CDR1 WSHSY and CDR2 SAAADI. The CDR3 extends over 12 amino acids. This CDR3 reads CASRDHRFALAF. The CDR3 DNA reads TGCGCCAGCAGGGACCATAGGTTTGCTCTGGCTTTC.

The rearrangement links TRBV7-2 to TRBJ2-7, with D tentatively TRBD2 (5 bases). Germline loops: CDR1 SGHTA, CDR2 FQGNSA. Trimming removed 5 bases at V and 3 bases at J, with 11 bases between. The CDR3 is 13 amino acids. The CDR3 DNA reads TGTGCCAGCAGCCCCCGGGATTTCTACGAGCAGTACTTC. Protein sequence: CASSPRDFYEQYF.

V and J are TRBV5-1 and TRBJ2-5; D may match TRBD1 or TRBD2 (5 bases each). The CDR3 is made up of 14 amino acids. Trimming left V 4 bases short and J 5 bases short, with 15 bases between. The germline gives CDR1 SGHRS, CDR2 YFSETQ. Here the CDR3 DNA reads TGCGCCAGCAGCACTGGGACGGAGCGGGAGACCCAGTACTTC. It translates to CASSTGTERETQYF.

The chain recombines TRBV7-9 with TRBJ1-3, with a possible D match to TRBD1 (5 bases). Trimming pared 4 bases from V and 0 bases from J, leaving 13 bases between. Germline V gene data show CDR1 as SEHNR and CDR2 as FQNEAQ (reference sequence). The CDR3 has 16 amino acids. The CDR3 region is CASSSETDLSGNTIYF. As DNA, the CDR3 is TGTGCCAGCAGCTCCGAGACAGATCTCTCTGGAAACACCATATATTTT.